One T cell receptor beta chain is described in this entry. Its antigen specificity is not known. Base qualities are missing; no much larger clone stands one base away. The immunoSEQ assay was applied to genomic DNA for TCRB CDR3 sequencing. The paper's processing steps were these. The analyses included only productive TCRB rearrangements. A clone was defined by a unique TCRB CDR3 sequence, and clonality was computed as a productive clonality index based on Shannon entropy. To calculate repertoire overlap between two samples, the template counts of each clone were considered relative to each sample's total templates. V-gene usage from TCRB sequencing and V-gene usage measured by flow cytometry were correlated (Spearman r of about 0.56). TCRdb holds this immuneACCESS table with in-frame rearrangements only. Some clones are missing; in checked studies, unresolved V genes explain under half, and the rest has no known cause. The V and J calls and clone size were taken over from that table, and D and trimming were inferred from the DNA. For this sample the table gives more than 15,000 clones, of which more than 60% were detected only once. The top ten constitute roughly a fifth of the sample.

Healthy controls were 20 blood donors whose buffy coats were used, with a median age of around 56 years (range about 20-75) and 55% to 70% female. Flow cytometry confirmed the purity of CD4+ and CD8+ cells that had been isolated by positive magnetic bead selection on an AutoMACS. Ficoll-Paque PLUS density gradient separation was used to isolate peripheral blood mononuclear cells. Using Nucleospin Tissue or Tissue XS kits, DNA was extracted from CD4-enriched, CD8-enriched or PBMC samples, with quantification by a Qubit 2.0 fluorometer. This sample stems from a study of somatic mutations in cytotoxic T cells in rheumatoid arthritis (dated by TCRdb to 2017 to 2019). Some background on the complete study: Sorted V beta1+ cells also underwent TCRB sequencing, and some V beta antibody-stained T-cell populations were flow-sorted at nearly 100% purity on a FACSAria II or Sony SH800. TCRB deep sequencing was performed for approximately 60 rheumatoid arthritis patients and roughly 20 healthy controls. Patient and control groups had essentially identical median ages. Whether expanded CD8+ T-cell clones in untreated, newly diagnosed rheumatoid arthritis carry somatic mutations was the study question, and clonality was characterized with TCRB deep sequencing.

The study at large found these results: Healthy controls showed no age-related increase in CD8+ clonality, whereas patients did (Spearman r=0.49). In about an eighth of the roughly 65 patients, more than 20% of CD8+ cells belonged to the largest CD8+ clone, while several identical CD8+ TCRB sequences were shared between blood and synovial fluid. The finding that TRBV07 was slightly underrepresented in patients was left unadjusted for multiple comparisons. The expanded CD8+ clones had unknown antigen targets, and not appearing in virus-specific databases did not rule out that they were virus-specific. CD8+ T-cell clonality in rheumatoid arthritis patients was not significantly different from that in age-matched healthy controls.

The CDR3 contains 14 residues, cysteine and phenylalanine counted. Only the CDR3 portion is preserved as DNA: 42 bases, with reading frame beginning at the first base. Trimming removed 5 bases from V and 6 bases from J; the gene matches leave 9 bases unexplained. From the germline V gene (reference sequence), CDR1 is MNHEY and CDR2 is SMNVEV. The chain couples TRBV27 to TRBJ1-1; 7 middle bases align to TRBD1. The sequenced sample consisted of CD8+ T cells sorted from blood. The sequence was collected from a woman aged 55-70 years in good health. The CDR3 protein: CASSPPDRAAEAFF. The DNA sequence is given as TGTGCCAGCAGTCCCCCCGACAGGGCGGCTGAAGCTTTCTTT.